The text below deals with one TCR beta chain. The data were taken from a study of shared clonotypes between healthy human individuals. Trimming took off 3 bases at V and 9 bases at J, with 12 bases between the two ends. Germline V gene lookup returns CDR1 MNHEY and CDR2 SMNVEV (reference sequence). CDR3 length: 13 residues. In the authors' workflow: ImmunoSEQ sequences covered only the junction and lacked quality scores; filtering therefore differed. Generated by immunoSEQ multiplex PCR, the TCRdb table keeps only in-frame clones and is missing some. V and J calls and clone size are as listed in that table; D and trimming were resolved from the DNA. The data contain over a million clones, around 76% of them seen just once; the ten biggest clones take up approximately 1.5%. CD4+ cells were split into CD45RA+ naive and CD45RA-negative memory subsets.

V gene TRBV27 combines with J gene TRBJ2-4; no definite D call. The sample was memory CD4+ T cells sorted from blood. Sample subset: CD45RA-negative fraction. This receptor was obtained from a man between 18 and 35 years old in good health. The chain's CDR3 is CASSFAREAIQYF. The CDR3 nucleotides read TGTGCCAGCAGTTTCGCCAGAGAGGCCATTCAGTACTTC.